The 2 T cell receptor beta chains presented below share a single source sample, sequenced in a study of T cell responses to AZD1222 COVID-19 vaccine. Here immunoSEQ multiplex PCR was the method, and the copy in TCRdb shows in-frame clones only, minus some. The repertoire holds roughly 140,000 clones, with about nine tenths as singletons. The material was peripheral blood, obtained 28 days after the second AZD1222 dose. The receptors shown here come from an adult who received the AZD1222 COVID-19 vaccine.

This clone was recorded once. This chain connects TRBV11-2 to TRBJ1-2, with D possibly TRBD1 on 6 matching bases. V was pared by 1 base and J by 4 bases, with 10 bases between. This CDR3 comprises 14 residues. Germline V lookup: CDR1 SGHAT, CDR2 FQNNGV. The CDR3 sequence: CASSLAQGGYGYTF. The CDR3 DNA sequence: TGTGCCAGCAGCTTAGCCCAAGGGGGCTATGGCTACACCTTC.

This clone was detected a few times. This sequence joins TRBV9 and TRBJ2-2, with 7 bases identical to TRBD2. V was pared by 0 bases and J by 1 base, with 9 bases of the junction left unmatched. CDR3 length: 18 amino acids. CDR1 and CDR2 (germline): SGDLS, YYNGEE. This CDR3 reads CASSVALGGGGNTGELFF. CDR3 DNA sequence: TGTGCCAGCAGCGTAGCTTTGGGAGGCGGGGGGAACACCGGGGAGCTGTTTTTT.